This T cell receptor beta chain stems from a study of cytomegalovirus exposure and HLA in healthy donors. Sequencing was performed with immunoSEQ multiplex PCR; in TCRdb, only in-frame clones are kept and a portion is missing. The sample has around 150,000 clones, 70% to 85% seen once. General study points: In vitro data verified a few CMV-associated chains as specific for CMV antigens.

For this clone: What it binds is unknown.

CDR1 is MNHEY, CDR2 SVGAGI, per germline. CDR3 length: 13 residues. V dropped 5 bases and J dropped 8; count of bases not matched to a gene: 6. This TCR derives from a man aged 30-40 years in good health and CMV-seropositive. The J gene is TRBJ1-2, the V gene TRBV6-5; TRBD1 matches 9 bases. Sequenced input: PBMCs. The CDR3 DNA sequence: TGTGCCAGCAGTCGGGGGACAGGGCAGGGCTACACCTTC. Amino acids: CASSRGTGQGYTF.